This T cell receptor beta chain is from a study of PD-L1 blockade in urothelial cancer. Looking at the study overall: Dosed intravenously at 1,200 mg every 3 weeks, atezolizumab was initiated by patients around 2014. At 3 weeks (second dose) and 6 weeks after starting treatment, blood was analyzed. Peripheral blood specimens exhibited a median yield of 141,255 T cells.

The CDR3 has 15 amino acids. Trimming cost V 5 bases and J 3 bases, with 14 bases left between them. Germline-derived CDR1 and CDR2 are LNHDA and SQIVND (reference sequence). Data came from immunoSEQ multiplex PCR; TCRdb stores just in-frame clones and leaves some out. The table lists 40,000 to 55,000 clones, about 80% of them singletons, with about 6% in the top ten. A total of 1 to 8 samples per patient were collected pretreatment and on-treatment. This clone has only one observation. The chain uses TRBV19 and TRBJ2-1; D is perhaps TRBD2 (6 bases). This receptor was taken from a man aged 35 to 55 with urothelial cancer. Material: PBMCs, obtained around atezolizumab (anti-PD-L1) treatment. CDR3 amino acids: CASSLGGSSYNEQFF. The CDR3 bases are TGTGCCAGTAGTTTGGGGGGAAGTAGCTACAATGAGCAGTTCTTC. Filled out from reference TRBV19 and TRBJ2-1, the complete variable domain reads DGGITQSPKYLFRKEGQNVTLSCEQNLNHDAMYWYRQDPGQGLRLIYYSQIVNDFQKGDIAEGYSVSREKKESFPLTVTSAQKNPTAFYLCASSLGGSSYNEQFFGPGTRLTVL.